This T cell receptor beta chain was sequenced during a study of cytomegalovirus exposure and HLA in healthy donors. Turning to this clone: Its antigen is not identified.

Study-wide results and limits: High specificity and sensitivity for cytomegalovirus status were reported for the classifier.

The protocol was immunoSEQ multiplex PCR, while the TCRdb copy is restricted to in-frame clones and leaves out a portion. The data contain under 250,000 clones, around 80% of them seen just once; the ten biggest clones take up 1% to 1.5%. In germline, CDR1 is DFQATT, CDR2 SNEGSKA (reference sequence). V dropped 6 bases and J dropped 5 bases, with 5 bases sitting between them. This CDR3 spans 10 amino acids. The origin of this receptor is a woman aged 25 to 39 in good health and CMV-seronegative. Material for sequencing was PBMCs. V gene TRBV20-1 combines with J gene TRBJ2-1, with D unresolved. CDR3 DNA: TGCAGTGCCCAAAACAATGAGCAGTTCTTC. Translated, it gives CSAQNNEQFF.